This TCR beta chain originates from a study of long-term antiretroviral therapy in people with HIV. Overall study results and limits: For ART adherence, viral resistance and therapy changes, no data were available.

Survey level was the resolution at which the v3.0 immunoSEQ assay ran. Sequencing was performed with immunoSEQ multiplex PCR; in TCRdb, only in-frame clones are kept and a portion is missing. The repertoire holds 35,000 to 40,000 clones, 80% seen once, with around 5% in the top ten. This CDR3 is built from 19 residues. Germline CDR1 and CDR2: LGHNA and YSLEER. Germline trimming cut 0 bases from V and 0 bases from J; bases unmatched to any gene: 9. Until DNA extraction, the samples held between about 0.9-10 million cryopreserved PBMC. Of note for this clone: Its matching antigen is unknown.

This TCR was recovered from a man between 18 and 35 years old with HIV. The genes are TRBV4-3 and TRBJ2-1; 9 nucleotides match TRBD1. Source: unsorted PBMCs, taken 1.5 years after starting antiretroviral therapy. CDR3 protein: CASSQDRTGETSSYNEQFF. The CDR3 bases are TGCGCCAGCAGCCAAGATAGGACAGGGGAAACAAGCTCCTACAATGAGCAGTTCTTC.